This TCR beta chain is drawn from a study of blood T cell repertoires in COVID-19. TCRdb keeps only in-frame clones here, not all; method: immunoSEQ multiplex PCR. The data contain just over 70,000 clones, under 95% of them singletons. Material: peripheral blood. This TCR was sampled from a human donor in a cohort sampled during active COVID-19.

For the CDR3, the DNA is TGTGCCAGCAGCTCATCTCGGGACACGAGCACAGATACGCAGTATTTT. Its protein product is CASSSSRDTSTDTQYF. The chain has TRBV11-2 and TRBJ2-3; D might be TRBD1 (6 bases). The germline gives CDR1 SGHAT, CDR2 FQNNGV. V dropped 4 bases and J dropped 0 bases, with 14 bases sitting between them. The CDR3 is 16 amino acids.